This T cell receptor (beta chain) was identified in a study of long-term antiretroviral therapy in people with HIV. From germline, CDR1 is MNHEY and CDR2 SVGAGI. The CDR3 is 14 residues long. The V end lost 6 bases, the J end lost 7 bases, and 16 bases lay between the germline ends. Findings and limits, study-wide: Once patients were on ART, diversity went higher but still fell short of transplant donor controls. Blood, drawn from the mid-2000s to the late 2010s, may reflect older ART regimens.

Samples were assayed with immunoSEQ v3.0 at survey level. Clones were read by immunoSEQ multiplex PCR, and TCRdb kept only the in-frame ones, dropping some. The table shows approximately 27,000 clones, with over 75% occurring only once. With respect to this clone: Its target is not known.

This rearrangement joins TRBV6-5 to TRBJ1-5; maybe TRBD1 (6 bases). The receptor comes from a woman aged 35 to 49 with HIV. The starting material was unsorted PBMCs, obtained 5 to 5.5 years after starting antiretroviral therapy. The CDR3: CASSPGQLVQPQHF. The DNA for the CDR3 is TGTGCCAGCAGCCCAGGACAGTTGGTCCAGCCCCAGCATTTT.